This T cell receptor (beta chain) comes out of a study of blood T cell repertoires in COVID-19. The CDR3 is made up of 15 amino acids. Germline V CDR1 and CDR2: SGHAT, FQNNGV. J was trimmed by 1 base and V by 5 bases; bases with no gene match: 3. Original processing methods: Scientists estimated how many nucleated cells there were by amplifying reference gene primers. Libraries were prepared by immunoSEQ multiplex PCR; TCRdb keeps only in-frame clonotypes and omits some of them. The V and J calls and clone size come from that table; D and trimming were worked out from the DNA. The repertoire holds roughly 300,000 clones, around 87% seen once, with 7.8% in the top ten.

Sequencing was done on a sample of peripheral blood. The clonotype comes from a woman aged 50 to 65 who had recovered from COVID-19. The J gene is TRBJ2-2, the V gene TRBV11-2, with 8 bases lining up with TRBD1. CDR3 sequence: CASSTGTGNTGELFF. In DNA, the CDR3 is TGTGCCAGCAGCACCGGGACAGGGAACACCGGGGAGCTGTTTTTT.